The 5 T cell receptor beta chains given below trace back to one sample, sequenced in a study of beta chain features in type 1 diabetes. TCRB transcripts that were expressed got sequenced, as all of the isolated RNA had been reverse transcribed. The protocol was immunoSEQ multiplex PCR, while the TCRdb copy is restricted to in-frame clones and leaves out a portion. This table has hundreds of thousands of clones, around a sixth appearing once. The sequencing input was naive CD4+ T cells from blood. These receptors were taken from a man aged 18 to 29 in good health.

In this sample, this clone turned up a few times. The chain employs TRBV21-1 and TRBJ2-3; the table gives TRBD2 as D, unverified against the DNA. TRBV21-1 is a recognized pseudogene. This CDR3 is 18 amino acids long. CDR3 sequence (DNA): TGTGCCAGCAGCAAAGTTGCGCGGGAGATAGGGGGGACAGATACGCAGTATTTT. This sequence encodes CASSKVAREIGGTDTQYF.

This clone turned up a few times. CDR3 bases: TGTGCCAGTAGTATAAGAAGTTCCTCCCGAGGGAGTTACAATGAGCAGTTCTTC. It specifies CASSIRSSSRGSYNEQFF. The chain employs TRBV19 and TRBJ2-1; TRBD2 is a possible D gene (5 bases). From germline, CDR1 is LNHDA and CDR2 SQIVND (reference sequence). Trimming shortened V by 2 bases and J by 4 bases, and 21 bases separated the two germline ends. This CDR3 has 18 amino acids.

The V call is TRBV10-1, the J call TRBJ1-2; no reliable D call. The germline V and J ends were trimmed by 6 bases and 8 bases, with 10 bases remaining between them. The CDR3 totals 11 residues. Germline V gene lookup returns CDR1 WNHNN and CDR2 SYGVQD (reference sequence). The CDR3 sequence is CASRKVFGYTF. The CDR3 DNA sequence: TGCGCCAGCAGGAAGGTCTTCGGCTACACCTTC.

About this clone itself: The junction departs from germline at one end; a sequencing error may be responsible. Other DNA sequences in the same sample also yield this CDR3. The chain uses TRBV9 and TRBJ2-2; D gene unclear. The CDR3 is 15 residues long. CDR1 and CDR2 from the germline V gene are SGDLS and YYNGEE. The CDR3 nucleotides read TGTGCTAGCAGCGTAGGTGATAACCCGTACGGGGAGCTGTTTTTT. The encoded protein is CASSVGDNPYGELFF.

The sample holds many counts of this clone. CDR3 DNA: TGTGCCAGCAGCAAACAGGGGGTGCTAGCCAAAAACATTCAGTACTTC. Translation: CASSKQGVLAKNIQYF. The chain has TRBV7-9 and TRBJ2-4, with 8 bases lining up with TRBD1. CDR3 length equals 16 residues. V gave up 5 bases and J gave up 0 bases; unmatched junction bases: 6. Germline CDR1 SEHNR, CDR2 FQNEAQ (reference sequence). Drawing the rest from reference TRBV7-9 and TRBJ2-4, the complete variable domain is DTGVSQNPRHKITKRGQNVTFRCDPISEHNRLYWYRQTLGQGPEFLTYFQNEAQLEKSRLLSDRFSAERPKGSFSTLEIQRTEQGDSAMYLCASSKQGVLAKNIQYFGAGTRLSVL.